This entry describes one TCR beta chain. A single count supports this clone. No antigen is known for it. Base qualities are not provided; no much larger clone lies one nucleotide away. Each collaborating institution followed its own protocols to collect whole blood in K2EDTA tubes. For TCRbeta analysis, collaborators shipped samples as frozen whole blood, isolated PBMCs, or DNA extracted from either of those sample types. This sample stems from a study of blood T cell repertoires in COVID-19 (dated by TCRdb to 2018 to 2020). Study-level background: Samples covering the acute and convalescent phases of COVID-19 were provided by collaborators in the United States, Italy and Spain. The prospective study material was composed of cDNA or gDNA derived from T cells, B-cell-depleted T cells, or PBMCs. The dataset comprised deeply sampled blood TCRbeta repertoires from subjects exposed to, actively infected with, or recovered from COVID-19. The repertoires were released in a freely available public database intended as a resource for research on the immune response to SARS-CoV-2. Samples were obtained from the ongoing ImmuneRACE study (first 160 participants) and from 1,254 subjects provided by 6 global collaborators. Nearly every sample came with metadata listing a de-identified subject ID, COVID-19 status, age in years and sex. Where available, HLA class I and class II types were taken from metadata supplied by the sample provider and were not determined by assay-based typing.

For this chain, trimming is 0 bases at the V end and 0 bases at the J end, and the number of junction bases without a gene match is 5. Counted from cysteine to phenylalanine, this CDR3 has 17 amino acids. The entry retains the CDR3 DNA only, 51 bases that are in frame from base 1. CDR1 SGDLS and CDR2 YYNGEE were looked up in the germline V gene. General findings and caveats noted by the study authors: Clinical and demographic metadata were provided uncurated, with the amount varying by source and participant.

TCRbeta CDR3 regions were amplified from genomic DNA using the immunoSEQ Assay, a bias-controlled multiplex PCR. The study's processing was this. The number of nucleated cells in each sample was estimated from the amplification of reference gene primers within the assay. Sequence reads were collapsed and filtered to measure the absolute abundance of every unique TCRbeta CDR3 rearrangement. Productive Simpson clonality was computed per sample as the square root of Simpson's diversity index over productive rearrangements. The table was pulled from immuneACCESS by TCRdb, which kept in-frame rearrangements only. Such tables lose some clones; where checked, under half of the loss comes from unresolved V genes, and the rest has no known cause. V and J calls plus clone size are reproduced from that table; the DNA served to infer D and trimming. The sample has 110,000 to 150,000 clones on record, around 89% of them singletons. The ten largest clones take up approximately 2.8% of the sample.

The rearrangement combines TRBV9 with TRBJ2-1; 8 central bases correspond to TRBD2. The sequenced sample was peripheral blood. This TCR was recovered from a woman aged 55-70 years with active COVID-19. The sequence in DNA is TGTGCCAGCAGCGTAGAACTAGCGGCGAGCTCCTACAATGAGCAGTTCTTC. Translated, it gives CASSVELAASSYNEQFF.